The 13 T cell receptor beta chains listed next were all sequenced from one sample in a study of regulatory T cells in long-lasting Graves disease. Libraries of TCR beta came from iRepertoire HTBI primers plus Arm-PCR of CDR3 regions. From the multiplex PCR reads, TCRdb called clonotypes with MiXCR, one entry per CDR3 protein. The table records 400,000 to 500,000 distinct CDR3 sequences, about 17% of them present only once. Documented time point: newly diagnosed GD, antithyroid drugs for less than 3 months. TCR sequences were obtained from RNA taken from PBMCs. The data were also submitted as part of a second study, on T cells in Graves' hyperthyroidism and ophthalmopathy.

The material sequenced was peripheral blood mononuclear cells (PBMCs), taken at new diagnosis, from a patient treated with antithyroid drugs. These TCRs come from a woman aged 25 to 39 with Graves disease.

This clonotype was observed many times. The V and J genes are TRBV20-1 and TRBJ2-5; D is uncertain. V lost 7 bases and J 0 bases, leaving 9 bases between the germline ends. CDR3 length equals 12 residues. Germline CDR1 and CDR2: DFQATT and SNEGSKA (reference sequence). The chain's CDR3 is CSDGRDQETQYF. CDR3 bases: TGCAGTGACGGCCGAGACCAAGAGACCCAGTACTTC.

This chain connects TRBV6-9 to TRBJ2-1; the D is unclear. The CDR3 consists of 14 residues. The V end was cut by 4 bases, the J end by 8 bases, with 15 bases between. Per the germline V gene, CDR1 is MNHGY and CDR2 is SVAAGI. The CDR3 nucleotides read TGTGCCAGCAGTTTCCGGGCCCCCACCGATGAGCAGTTCTTC. Protein sequence: CASSFRAPTDEQFF.

This clonotype was observed many times. The rearrangement links TRBV5-1 to TRBJ2-3; D call uncertain. The germline gives CDR1 SGHRS, CDR2 YFSETQ. The CDR3 consists of 14 residues. The V gene lost 3 bases and the J gene lost 0 bases, with 8 bases spanning the gap. The CDR3 loop is CASSYGDSTDTQYF. The CDR3 nucleotides are TGCGCCAGCAGCTACGGTGACAGCACAGATACGCAGTATTTT. Full variable domain (outside the CDR3, taken from reference TRBV5-1 and TRBJ2-3): KAGVTQTPRYLIKTRGQQVTLSCSPISGHRSVSWYQQTPGQGLQFLFEYFSETQRNKGNFPGRFSGRQFSNSRSEMNVSTLELGDSALYLCASSYGDSTDTQYFGPGTRLTVL.

A few counts support this clonotype. The chain carries TRBV20-1 and TRBJ2-1, with 7 bases identical to TRBD2. After removal of 7 bases from V and 2 bases from J, the junction contained 5 bases not matched to a gene. CDR1 DFQATT and CDR2 SNEGSKA come from the germline V gene (reference sequence). CDR3 size: 13 residues. The DNA of the CDR3 is TGCAGTGGTTCAGGGACTACCTACAATGAGCAGTTCTTC. Amino acid sequence: CSGSGTTYNEQFF.

This clonotype turned up a few times. V usage is TRBV6-5 and J usage is TRBJ2-1; TRBD2 agrees at 7 bases. Germline lookup yields CDR1 MNHEY and CDR2 SVGAGI. J lost 2 bases, V lost 2 bases, and 6 bases had no gene match. The CDR3 totals 16 residues. The CDR3 reads CASSYALAEPYNEQFF. CDR3 nucleotides: TGTGCCAGCAGTTACGCCCTAGCGGAGCCCTACAATGAGCAGTTCTTC.

This clonotype occurred many times. This rearrangement joins TRBV11-2 to TRBJ2-7; D unresolved. CDR3 length: 10 residues. Trimming took off 8 bases at V and 3 bases at J, with 5 bases between the two ends. The germline gives CDR1 SGHAT, CDR2 FQNNGV. The DNA of the CDR3 is TGTGCCAGCCTTTACTACGAGCAGTACTTC. This sequence encodes CASLYYEQYF.

V is TRBV15 and J is TRBJ1-1, with D unresolved. V was trimmed by 6 bases and J by 1 base, leaving 9 bases between them. The CDR3 is 13 amino acids. Germline V gene lookup returns CDR1 LNHNV and CDR2 YYDKDF (reference sequence). This chain's CDR3 is CATSGGGNTEAFF. The CDR3 bases are TGTGCCACCAGTGGTGGTGGGAACACTGAAGCTTTCTTT. Full variable domain (missing parts from reference TRBV15 and TRBJ1-1): DAMVIQNPRYQVTQFGKPVTLSCSQTLNHNVMYWYQQKSSQAPKLLFHYYDKDFNNEADTPDNFQSRRPNTSFCFLDIRSPGLGDTAMYLCATSGGGNTEAFFGQGTRLTVV.

This clonotype was recorded many times. The chain carries TRBV2 and TRBJ2-5; D possibly uses TRBD1 or TRBD2 (5 bases each). V was shortened by 4 bases and J by 5 bases, with 14 bases between the two germline ends. The CDR3 has 14 residues. Germline V gene lookup returns CDR1 SNHLY and CDR2 FYNNEI. The CDR3 loop reads CASSAGRLVETQYF. The CDR3 DNA is TGTGCCAGCAGTGCGGGACGGCTAGTGGAGACCCAGTACTTC.

This clonotype was detected many times. This chain uses TRBV3-1 with TRBJ2-1; D may be TRBD1 (6 bases). V gave up 4 bases and J gave up 6 bases, with 10 bases separating them. The length of the CDR3 is 13 residues. Germline CDR1 and CDR2: LGHDT and YNNKEL (reference sequence). CDR3 nucleotides: TGTGCCAGCAGCCCCGGGACATGCAATGAGCAGTTCTTC. This sequence encodes CASSPGTCNEQFF.

The table lists this clonotype with a few counts. This chain links TRBV7-9 with TRBJ2-7, with D possibly matching TRBD2 (5 bases). Germline CDR1 reads SEHNR; CDR2 reads FQNEAQ (reference sequence). The CDR3 consists of 15 residues. V was cut by 4 bases and J by 3 bases, with 16 bases left in between. CDR3 sequence (DNA): TGTGCCAGCAGCTCCCAAGCGGCCGGCGTCTACGAGCAGTACTTC. Its protein is CASSSQAAGVYEQYF.

This clonotype occurred many times. The chain employs TRBV18 and TRBJ1-2; no clear D gene. The V gene's germline CDR1 is KGHSH and CDR2 LQKENI. The CDR3 extends over 17 amino acids. Trimming removed 1 base from V and 0 bases from J, with 15 bases in between. CDR3 nucleotide sequence: TGTGCCAGCTCACCACGGTTGACCCCCAGAGCTAACTATGGCTACACCTTC. This translates into CASSPRLTPRANYGYTF.

This clonotype has at least ten counts. The chain links TRBV30 to TRBJ2-1, with D possibly TRBD2 on 7 matching bases. Germline V gene lookup returns CDR1 GTSNPN and CDR2 SVGIG (reference sequence). The V end lost 5 bases, the J end lost 8 bases, and 22 bases lay between the germline ends. The CDR3 runs to 15 residues. The CDR3 DNA sequence: TGTGCCTGGTCGAAGAGGGCGGGGAGGGGGGATGAGCAGTTCTTC. Translation: CAWSKRAGRGDEQFF.

The table lists this clonotype with many counts. The chain combines TRBV30 with TRBJ2-3; 10 bases are shared with TRBD2. Germline values: CDR1 GTSNPN, CDR2 SVGIG (reference sequence). This CDR3 spans 14 amino acids. V lost 4 bases, J lost 5 bases, and 6 bases stayed unmatched. CDR3 sequence: CAWNPGLAIDTQYF. The CDR3 DNA is TGTGCCTGGAATCCGGGACTAGCGATAGATACGCAGTATTTT.